The present entry profiles one TCR beta chain with its context. Its antigen is not known. The sample comes from a study of T cell repertoires in cytomegalovirus infection. Study-level background: Evidence of both CMV infection and a matching HLA type came from public TCR beta signatures. Overall study findings and caveats: There were HLA-C-restricted CMV-specific TCR beta clonotypes dominating the ex vivo response. There were carriers of CMV plus the relevant HLA, and cumulative public TCR beta family frequency identified them.

CDR1 and CDR2 from the germline V gene are LGHNA and YSLEER. The J segment lost 4 bases and the V segment lost 1 base, leaving 9 bases of the junction unmatched. The length of the CDR3 is 16 residues. TCRdb called the reads again in MiXCR, with one record for every CDR3 protein. The sample gives approximately 150,000 distinct CDR3 sequences, over 15% of which show up once; roughly 20% is in the top ten. The material sequenced was CD8+ T cells from PBMCs. This receptor was obtained from a human donor in good health (CMV status not recorded). Some clones in this sample may be carry-over from other donors' samples. This sequence joins TRBV4-3 and TRBJ2-7; 8 bases align to TRBD2. CDR3 loop: CASSQGISGGLYEQYF. The CDR3 DNA is TGCGCCAGCAGCCAAGGCATCAGCGGGGGCCTTTACGAGCAGTACTTC.